This T cell receptor beta chain stems from a study of T cells in Graves' hyperthyroidism and ophthalmopathy. Study findings and constraints: Ophthalmopathy, which appeared later, was predicted by the model a median about 6 months before onset. The authors' 13 V-J model separated ophthalmopathy from stable hyperthyroidism.

Template material for amplifying TCR beta CDR3 regions consisted of RNA transcripts. When the TCR CDR3 underwent first-round RT-PCR, the HTBI primer set was used. TCRdb reprocessed the multiplex PCR reads via MiXCR and lists one record per CDR3 protein. The data hold around 760,000 distinct CDR3 sequences, with about a third observed a single time. Extraction of PBMCs used 7.5 to 10 ml of fresh peripheral blood. This clonotype has a handful of counts. Antigen: not known. Trimming at V came to 0 bases and at J to 5 bases, leaving 3 bases not matched to a gene. There are 14 residues in the CDR3. This TCR came from a woman aged 40 to 49 with Graves' hyperthyroidism. V and J are TRBV12-3 or TRBV12-4 and TRBJ1-1; the match to TRBD1 covers 7 bases. The specimen was blood. DNA for the CDR3: TGTGCCAGCAGTTTAGCCAGGGGGAGTACTGAAGCTTTCTTT. This codes for CASSLARGSTEAFF.